Presented here are 18 T cell receptor beta chains from one specimen sequenced in a study of blood T cell repertoires in COVID-19. Libraries were prepared by immunoSEQ multiplex PCR; TCRdb keeps only in-frame clonotypes and omits some of them. The sample holds fewer than 250,000 clones, 83% seen once. Sequencing was carried out using peripheral blood. The receptors were sampled from a woman aged 50 to 60 with acute or convalescent COVID-19.

This chain links TRBV9 with TRBJ1-1; D may be TRBD1 (6 bases). CDR3 length: 14 residues. Germline CDR1 reads SGDLS; CDR2 reads YYNGEE. Trimming removed 3 bases from V and 3 bases from J, with 12 bases in between. CDR3 coding DNA: TGTGCCAGCAGCGCAGGGGCGGGTCACACTGAAGCTTTCTTT. Protein product: CASSAGAGHTEAFF.

For this clone: Different DNA sequences within this sample yield the same CDR3. This chain uses TRBV6-5 with TRBJ2-1, with 11 bases matching TRBD1. Trimming at V came to 8 bases and at J to 8 bases, leaving 2 bases not matched to a gene. CDR3 length: 12 amino acids. Looked up from germline, CDR1 is MNHEY and CDR2 is SVGAGI. CDR3 amino acids: CASRTGGDEQFF. As DNA, the CDR3 is TGTGCCAGCCGGACAGGGGGCGATGAGCAGTTCTTC.

The gene calls are TRBV21-1 and TRBJ2-7; TRBD1 is the table's D call and was not checked against the DNA. TRBV21-1 is flagged as a pseudogene. This CDR3 is built from 18 residues. The CDR3 is CASSHNFIPGQGPYEQYF. CDR3 in DNA: TGTGCCAGCAGCCACAACTTTATCCCGGGACAGGGCCCCTACGAGCAGTACTTC.

The V and J genes are TRBV29-1 and TRBJ2-1; 8 positions agree with TRBD1. The germline V gene has CDR1 SQVTM and CDR2 ANQGSEA. After removal of 6 bases from V and 9 bases from J, the junction contained 13 bases not matched to a gene. The CDR3 has 14 amino acids. The CDR3 loop reads CSVTPTGDNGEQFF. The CDR3 DNA is TGCAGCGTAACACCGACAGGGGACAATGGTGAGCAGTTCTTC.

The rearrangement uses TRBV2 and TRBJ2-3; 11 positions match TRBD1. CDR1 and CDR2 (germline): SNHLY, FYNNEI. The CDR3 runs to 17 residues. The junction had 8 bases not matched to a gene; V was cut back by 4 bases and J by 2 bases. The CDR3 is CASSAGTGGFVTDTQYF. The CDR3 DNA follows: TGTGCCAGCAGTGCCGGGACAGGGGGATTCGTCACAGATACGCAGTATTTT.

In the case of this clone: Other DNA sequences within the sample encode an identical CDR3. This sequence joins TRBV29-1 and TRBJ1-1, with 7 bases fitting TRBD1. V was clipped by 6 bases and J by 5 bases; unmatched bases: 3. Looked up from germline, CDR1 is SQVTM and CDR2 is ANQGSEA. This CDR3 is built from 11 residues. For the CDR3, the DNA is TGCAGCGTCATGACAGGGACTGAAGCTTTCTTT. It yields the protein CSVMTGTEAFF.

The gene calls are TRBV28 and TRBJ1-3; D gene uncertain. Trimming shortened V by 8 bases and J by 2 bases, and 19 bases separated the two germline ends. CDR1 and CDR2 from the germline V gene are MDHEN and SYDVKM. There are 16 residues in the CDR3. The CDR3 bases are TGTGCCAGCTCACGTGGTTCTAGGACTGCTGGAAACACCATATATTTT. Residues: CASSRGSRTAGNTIYF.

This chain uses TRBV5-6 with TRBJ2-7, with a possible D match to TRBD2 (6 bases). The CDR3 consists of 14 residues. Trimming removed 0 bases from V and 3 bases from J, with 10 bases in between. Germline V gives CDR1 SGHDT, CDR2 YYEEEE. In DNA, the CDR3 is TGTGCCAGCAGCTTGGAGGGAGGCCTCTACGAGCAGTACTTC. It specifies CASSLEGGLYEQYF.

V is TRBV2 and J is TRBJ2-7; a weak D match, TRBD2 (6 bases). Between the trimmed V and J ends, which lost 2 bases and 3 bases, there was a span of 11 bases. From germline, CDR1 is SNHLY and CDR2 FYNNEI. The CDR3 loop spans 14 amino acids. CDR3 DNA: TGTGCCAGCAGTGAATTGGGGGGATTCTACGAGCAGTACTTC. Translation: CASSELGGFYEQYF.

V gene TRBV3-1 (or the pseudogene TRBV3-2) combines with J gene TRBJ2-1; D uncertain. CDR1 is LGHDT, CDR2 YNNKEL, per germline (reference sequence). The CDR3 is made up of 16 amino acids. V was pared by 0 bases and J by 4 bases, with 13 bases between. This CDR3 is CASSQDEVRTYNEQFF. The CDR3 DNA sequence: TGTGCCAGCAGCCAAGATGAGGTTAGAACTTACAATGAGCAGTTCTTC.

This sequence joins TRBV5-1 and TRBJ1-4, with D possibly being TRBD1 (6 bases). Germline V CDR1 and CDR2: SGHRS, YFSETQ. The CDR3 has 15 residues. Between the trimmed V and J ends, which lost 6 bases and 2 bases, there was a span of 14 bases. The CDR3 nucleotides are TGCGCCAGCACCTTCGGGGGGCAGACTAATGAAAAACTGTTTTTT. Translated, it gives CASTFGGQTNEKLFF. Combining the CDR3 with reference TRBV5-1 and TRBJ1-4 gives the whole variable domain KAGVTQTPRYLIKTRGQQVTLSCSPISGHRSVSWYQQTPGQGLQFLFEYFSETQRNKGNFPGRFSGRQFSNSRSEMNVSTLELGDSALYLCASTFGGQTNEKLFFGSGTQLSVL.

The chain links TRBV2 to TRBJ2-5; 8 bases align to TRBD1. The CDR3 has 15 residues. V shed 6 bases, J shed 5 bases, and the junction held 11 bases outside the gene matches. The germline V gene has CDR1 SNHLY and CDR2 FYNNEI. The CDR3 sequence is CASRTHRGLGETQYF. CDR3 bases: TGTGCCAGCAGAACCCACAGGGGGTTGGGGGAGACCCAGTACTTC. Drawing the rest from reference TRBV2 and TRBJ2-5, the complete variable domain is EPEVTQTPSHQVTQMGQEVILRCVPISNHLYFYWYRQILGQKVEFLVSFYNNEISEKSEIFDDQFSVERPDGSNFTLKIRSTKLEDSAMYFCASRTHRGLGETQYFGPGTRLLVL.

The rearrangement links TRBV3-1 (or the pseudogene TRBV3-2) to TRBJ2-7, with D possibly TRBD2 on 6 matching bases. Trimming shortened V by 5 bases and J by 1 base, and 6 bases separated the two germline ends. Per the germline V gene, CDR1 is LGHDT and CDR2 is YNNKEL (reference sequence). The CDR3 is 12 amino acids. The CDR3 DNA reads TGTGCCAGCAGCGGGGGGTCCTACGAGCAGTACTTC. This gives the protein CASSGGSYEQYF.

This clone was counted between two and nine times. The genes are TRBV28 and TRBJ1-5; TRBD1 agrees at 9 bases. The CDR3 sequence is 16 residues long. The ends lost 2 bases at V and 3 bases at J; junction bases unmatched: 5. Germline lookup yields CDR1 MDHEN and CDR2 SYDVKM. CDR3 amino acids: CASSLQQGAYNQPQHF. The CDR3 nucleotides read TGTGCCAGCAGTTTACAACAGGGGGCCTACAATCAGCCCCAGCATTTT.

J is TRBJ2-1 and V is TRBV13; tentative D call: TRBD1 (6 bases). Germline-derived CDR1 and CDR2 are PRHDT and FYEKMQ (reference sequence). V lost 0 bases to trimming and J lost 6 bases, with 12 bases between them. CDR3 length: 15 residues. The CDR3, as DNA: TGTGCCAGCAGCTTAGGGTACAGGGCGGGCAATGAGCAGTTCTTC. This encodes CASSLGYRAGNEQFF.

This chain joins TRBV3-1 (or the pseudogene TRBV3-2) and TRBJ1-5, with 8 bases fitting TRBD1. CDR1 and CDR2 (germline): LGHDT, YNNKEL (reference sequence). Trimming at V came to 5 bases and at J to 7 bases, leaving 7 bases not matched to a gene. This CDR3 region has 14 residues. CDR3 bases: TGTGCCAGCAGCAAGACAGGGGCCGGGCAGCCCCAGCATTTT. It encodes CASSKTGAGQPQHF.

This chain connects TRBV15 to TRBJ2-7; tentatively, D is TRBD2 (6 bases). The CDR3 is 14 residues long. Germline CDR1 is LNHNV and CDR2 is YYDKDF (reference sequence). The germline V and J ends were trimmed by 4 bases and 0 bases, with 10 bases remaining between them. CDR3 amino acids: CATSTGVSSYEQYF. CDR3 bases: TGTGCCACCAGCACGGGGGTATCCTCCTACGAGCAGTACTTC.

This clone was detected a few times. The rearrangement uses TRBV27 and TRBJ1-6; 7 bases line up with TRBD1. V lost 6 bases, J lost 6 bases, and 5 bases stayed unmatched. CDR3 size: 14 residues. The germline CDR1 and CDR2 sequences are MNHEY and SMNVEV (reference sequence). The CDR3: CASRTTGPNSPLHF. The CDR3 DNA reads TGTGCCAGCAGAACGACAGGGCCTAATTCACCCCTCCACTTT.